This record covers a single T cell receptor (beta chain). This CDR3 has 14 amino acids. The V and J ends lost 4 bases and 6 bases, in that order; junction bases with no gene match: 4. CDR1 and CDR2 (germline): MNHEY, SMNVEV (reference sequence). The authors built TCR beta libraries using iRepertoire HTBI primers and Arm-PCR of CDR3 regions. TCRdb re-derived calls from the multiplex PCR reads in MiXCR, one entry per CDR3 protein. Of around 250,000 distinct CDR3 sequences listed, 18% are singletons. This sample is drawn from a study of regulatory T cells in long-lasting Graves disease. Time point specified: newly diagnosed GD, antithyroid drugs for less than 3 months. Extracted PBMC RNA gave rise to the TCR library.

The TCR sequence derives from a female donor with Graves disease. This chain joins TRBV27 and TRBJ2-7, with 12 bases identical to TRBD2. The input for sequencing was peripheral blood mononuclear cells (PBMCs), taken at new diagnosis, from a patient treated with antithyroid drugs. The CDR3 here is CASSSPSGRVEQYF. CDR3 nucleotide sequence: TGTGCCAGCAGTTCCCCTAGCGGGAGGGTCGAGCAGTACTTC.